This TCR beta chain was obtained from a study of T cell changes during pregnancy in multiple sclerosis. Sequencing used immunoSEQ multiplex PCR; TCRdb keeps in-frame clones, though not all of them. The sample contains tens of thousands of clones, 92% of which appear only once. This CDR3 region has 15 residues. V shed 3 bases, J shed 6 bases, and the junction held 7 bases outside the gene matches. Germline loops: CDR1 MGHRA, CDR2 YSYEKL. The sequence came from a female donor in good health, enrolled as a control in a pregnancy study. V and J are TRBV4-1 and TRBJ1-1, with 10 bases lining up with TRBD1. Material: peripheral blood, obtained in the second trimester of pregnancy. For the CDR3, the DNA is TGCGCCAGCAGCCAGGATGGACAGGGGGGTCCTGAAGCTTTCTTT. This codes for CASSQDGQGGPEAFF.